The 27 T cell receptor beta chains below were found in one sample sequenced in a study of identical twins. TCRdb recomputed calls from the 5' RACE reads with MiXCR, one row per CDR3 protein. This sample yields approximately 680,000 distinct CDR3 sequences, of which roughly 7.2% are seen a single time; over 1.5% belongs to the top ten. Another study also made use of these data, one on yellow fever vaccine responses in identical twins.

Material: PBMCs. The source of these receptors is a young woman in good health.

This clonotype has only a few counts. This rearrangement joins TRBV4-1 to TRBJ2-3; TRBD2 is a possible D gene (6 bases). Germline V gives CDR1 MGHRA, CDR2 YSYEKL. The V and J ends lost 0 bases and 2 bases respectively, with 15 bases between them. This CDR3 comprises 17 residues. CDR3 sequence (DNA): TGCGCCAGCAGCCAAGATGGAAGGGCGGGATCCACAGATACGCAGTATTTT. Protein: CASSQDGRAGSTDTQYF.

This clonotype was recorded a few times. Here the CDR3 DNA reads TGCAGGGTAGCGGGAGTCGGCTACAATGAGCAGTTCTTC. It codes for CRVAGVGYNEQFF. The rearrangement uses TRBV29-1 and TRBJ2-1; 9 nucleotides agree with TRBD2. Germline CDR1 reads SQVTM; CDR2 reads ANQGSEA. This CDR3 has 13 amino acids.

V and J are TRBV2 and TRBJ2-7, with TRBD1 matching 7 bases. CDR1 is SNHLY and CDR2 is FYNNEI in the germline V gene. With V trimmed by 6 bases and J by 1 base, 9 bases remained unmatched. CDR3 length: 15 amino acids. CDR3 amino acids: CASRSEQGPSYEQYV. The CDR3 coding sequence is TGTGCCAGCAGATCCGAACAGGGGCCGTCCTACGAGCAGTACGTC.

This clonotype was seen a handful of times. The chain has TRBV6-4 and TRBJ2-3, with 14 bases identical to TRBD2. Germline-derived CDR1 and CDR2 are MRHNA and SNTAGT. The CDR3 totals 14 residues. The ends lost 0 bases at V and 11 bases at J; junction bases unmatched: 1. The CDR3 DNA reads TGTGCCAGCAGTGACTCCGGGACTAGCGGGGGGCAGTATTTT. Translating gives CASSDSGTSGGQYF.

In this sample, this clonotype turned up a few times. The genes are TRBV12-3 or TRBV12-4 and TRBJ1-1; D is unresolved. This CDR3 is built from 14 residues. Deletions cut 4 bases from V and 0 bases from J, with 9 bases between. CDR3 region: CASSYGRLNTEAFF. The DNA for the CDR3 is TGTGCCAGCAGTTACGGGAGATTGAACACTGAAGCTTTCTTT.

This clonotype was detected only a few times. The DNA for the CDR3 is TGCAGCGTTAGAAGGAACACTGAAGCTTTCTTT. This translates into CSVRRNTEAFF. The rearrangement uses TRBV29-1 and TRBJ1-1; D not certain. In germline, CDR1 is SQVTM, CDR2 ANQGSEA. The germline V and J ends were trimmed by 5 bases and 1 base, with 5 bases remaining between them. The CDR3 runs 11 residues.

The rearrangement uses TRBV7-8 and TRBJ2-2; D is unclear. Germline assignment: CDR1 SGHVS and CDR2 FQNEAQ. V lost 5 bases and J 4 bases, leaving 17 bases between the germline ends. CDR3 length equals 16 residues. DNA for the CDR3: TGTGCCAGCAGCCGCCGGACCCCTTTGGGCACCGGGGAGCTGTTTTTT. This translates into CASSRRTPLGTGELFF.

This clonotype was recorded many times. The V gene is TRBV12-3 or TRBV12-4, the J gene TRBJ2-1; no definite D call. Trimming removed 5 bases at V and 0 bases at J, with 14 bases between. The CDR3 loop spans 16 amino acids. The CDR3 region is CASSPGPLSSYNEQFF. CDR3 nucleotide sequence: TGTGCCAGCAGTCCTGGGCCCTTGAGCTCCTACAATGAGCAGTTCTTC.

The rearrangement links TRBV3-1 to TRBJ2-7; TRBD2 matches at 10 bases. Germline V gene lookup returns CDR1 LGHDT and CDR2 YNNKEL (reference sequence). V lost 5 bases and J lost 4; bases outside the gene matches: 5. The CDR3 covers 14 residues. CDR3 in amino acids: CASSLAGGLYEQYF. The CDR3 DNA sequence: TGTGCCAGCAGCTTAGCGGGAGGTTTATACGAGCAGTACTTC.

This clonotype was recorded many times. The chain joins TRBV5-1 to TRBJ1-5; the D gene is possibly TRBD1 (5 bases). CDR1 is SGHRS, CDR2 YFSETQ, per germline. The CDR3 is 14 amino acids. Trimming removed 1 base at V and 5 bases at J, with 10 bases between. The CDR3 nucleotides are TGCGCCAGCAGCTTGTACGGGGGTGATCAGCCCCAGCATTTT. Its protein is CASSLYGGDQPQHF.

The chain couples TRBV7-2 to TRBJ2-7; TRBD2 agrees at 10 bases. There are 13 residues in the CDR3. The V and J ends lost 9 bases and 6 bases, in that order; junction bases with no gene match: 8. Germline loops: CDR1 SGHTA, CDR2 FQGNSA. The chain's CDR3 is CASSGRNAGEQYF. The DNA of the CDR3 is TGTGCCAGTAGCGGGAGGAATGCAGGCGAGCAGTACTTC.

This clonotype turned up a few times. This sequence joins TRBV28 and TRBJ2-5, with TRBD2 as a possible D gene (6 bases). The ends were cut back, 4 bases at V and 5 bases at J, with 14 bases in the middle. Germline V gene data show CDR1 as MDHEN and CDR2 as SYDVKM. The CDR3 sequence is 14 residues long. CDR3 in amino acids: CASSSREWEETQYF. In nucleotides, the CDR3 is TGTGCCAGCAGTTCCCGGGAGTGGGAGGAGACCCAGTACTTC.

This clonotype came up a few times. The CDR3 sequence: CATKGQGAPSSYNEQFF. The CDR3 bases are TGTGCCACCAAGGGACAGGGGGCTCCCAGCTCCTACAATGAGCAGTTCTTC. V is TRBV10-3 and J is TRBJ2-1; 12 bases line up with TRBD1. The germline CDR1 and CDR2 sequences are ENHRY and SYGVKD. There are 17 residues in the CDR3. Unmatched junction bases numbered 10, after V lost 10 bases and J lost 0 bases.

This clonotype was seen ten or more times. The chain couples TRBV4-2 to TRBJ2-2; no firm D call. V gave up 0 bases and J gave up 3 bases, with 5 bases separating them. The CDR3 runs 14 residues. Germline V gene sequence: CDR1 LGHNA, CDR2 YNFKEQ. In nucleotides, the CDR3 is TGTGCCAGCAGCCAAGACATGGACACCGGGGAGCTGTTTTTT. It encodes CASSQDMDTGELFF.

This clonotype was recorded a few times. V gene TRBV28 combines with J gene TRBJ2-1; a weak D match, TRBD2 (7 bases). Per germline, CDR1 MDHEN and CDR2 SYDVKM. There are 16 residues in the CDR3. V lost 1 base, J lost 8 bases, and 18 bases lay in between. CDR3 sequence (DNA): TGTGCCAGCAGTTTATCCGAGGGGGGGGGGCACTATGAGCAGTTCTTC. Protein sequence: CASSLSEGGGHYEQFF.

This clonotype was seen more than once but under ten times. This rearrangement joins TRBV24-1 to TRBJ2-7; D is possibly TRBD2 (5 bases). Germline loops: CDR1 KGHDR, CDR2 SFDVKD. The V end lost 9 bases, the J end lost 2 bases, and 7 bases lay between the germline ends. The CDR3 loop spans 11 amino acids. This CDR3 reads CATRRPYEQYF. DNA for the CDR3: TGTGCCACCCGGAGGCCCTACGAGCAGTACTTC.

This clonotype was detected only a few times. J is TRBJ2-7 and V is TRBV24-1; D might be TRBD1 or TRBD2, each matching 5 bases. CDR1 is KGHDR, CDR2 SFDVKD, per germline. V was cut by 4 bases and J by 4 bases, with 16 bases left in between. The CDR3 is 15 residues long. CDR3 residues: CATSDPSRGEYEQYF. The CDR3 bases are TGTGCCACCAGTGACCCAAGTAGAGGGGAGTACGAGCAGTACTTC.

The gene calls are TRBV14 and TRBJ2-1, with 8 bases matching TRBD1. The germline gives CDR1 SGHDN, CDR2 FVKESK. CDR3 size: 15 residues. Trimming at V came to 0 bases and at J to 6 bases, leaving 4 bases not matched to a gene. CDR3 DNA: TGTGCCAGCAGCCAAGAGGACAGGGTTGGCAATGAGCAGTTCTTC. It specifies CASSQEDRVGNEQFF.

Many counts were recorded for this clonotype. This sequence joins TRBV4-1 and TRBJ2-1; TRBD2 matches at 13 bases. From germline, CDR1 is MGHRA and CDR2 YSYEKL. The CDR3 length is 20 residues. The V segment lost 3 bases and the J segment 0 bases; nucleotides outside the gene matches: 11. CDR3 loop: CASSQVLAGGPLSSYNEQFF. In DNA, the CDR3 is TGCGCCAGCAGCCAGGTACTAGCGGGGGGGCCACTGAGCTCCTACAATGAGCAGTTCTTC.

This clonotype was found many times. The CDR3 DNA follows: TGCAGCGTCCAAGTGGCGGGAGCGGTCACCGGGGAGCTGTTTTTT. It is translated as CSVQVAGAVTGELFF. The chain is built from TRBV29-1 and TRBJ2-2, with 7 bases that match TRBD2. V shed 6 bases, J shed 4 bases, and the junction held 11 bases outside the gene matches. The germline V gene has CDR1 SQVTM and CDR2 ANQGSEA. The CDR3 is made up of 15 amino acids.

This clonotype was seen ten or more times. This chain uses TRBV7-9 with TRBJ2-2; TRBD2 matches at 9 bases. The V and J ends lost 5 bases and 4 bases, in that order; junction bases with no gene match: 5. Germline values: CDR1 SEHNR, CDR2 FQNEAQ (reference sequence). The CDR3 consists of 15 residues. CDR3 sequence reads: CASSPSSGITGELFF. For the CDR3, the DNA is TGTGCCAGCAGCCCCTCTAGCGGGATCACCGGGGAGCTGTTTTTT.

V gene TRBV6-5 combines with J gene TRBJ1-2; D ambiguous. CDR3 size: 17 residues. V lost 0 bases to trimming and J lost 0 bases, with 14 bases between them. The germline V gene encodes CDR1 MNHEY and CDR2 SVGAGI. The CDR3 reads CASSYSPLYAANYGYTF. For the CDR3, the DNA is TGTGCCAGCAGTTACTCCCCCCTCTATGCGGCTAACTATGGCTACACCTTC.

V is TRBV29-1 and J is TRBJ2-1; unclear D gene. CDR1 is SQVTM and CDR2 is ANQGSEA in the germline V gene. The germline V and J ends were trimmed by 2 bases and 4 bases, with 18 bases remaining between them. This CDR3 region has 16 residues. The CDR3 sequence is CSVETSPFGEYNEQFF. CDR3 sequence (DNA): TGCAGCGTTGAAACTTCCCCATTCGGAGAGTACAATGAGCAGTTCTTC.

The V call is TRBV28, the J call TRBJ2-3; 10 bases align to TRBD2. CDR3 length: 18 residues. The trim removed 1 base at V and 2 bases at J, leaving 9 bases unmatched. Germline lookup yields CDR1 MDHEN and CDR2 SYDVKM. In DNA form, the CDR3 reads TGTGCCAGCAGTTTATTTCCCGCTAGCGGGAGAAACACAGATACGCAGTATTTT. This codes for CASSLFPASGRNTDTQYF. Based on the CDR3 plus reference TRBV28 and TRBJ2-3, the full variable domain is DVKVTQSSRYLVKRTGEKVFLECVQDMDHENMFWYRQDPGLGLRLIYFSYDVKMKEKGDIPEGYSVSREKKERFSLILESASTNQTSMYLCASSLFPASGRNTDTQYFGPGTRLTVL.

This clonotype was seen many times. The chain recombines TRBV20-1 with TRBJ2-3; 7 bases agree with TRBD1. The CDR3 runs 14 residues. V gave up 4 bases and J gave up 4 bases; unmatched junction bases: 8. The germline gives CDR1 DFQATT, CDR2 SNEGSKA (reference sequence). This CDR3 reads CSAIRDRRADTQYF. In DNA, the CDR3 is TGCAGTGCTATCCGGGACAGAAGGGCAGATACGCAGTATTTT.

This clonotype was observed many times. The junction differs from germline at one of its ends, possibly a read error. This chain connects TRBV12-3 or TRBV12-4 to TRBJ2-2, with 7 bases lining up with TRBD1. This CDR3 has 14 amino acids. The CDR3 reads CASTLTGNPGELFF. The CDR3 DNA is TGTGCCAGCACTTTGACAGGGAACCCCGGGGAGCTGTTTTTT.

This clonotype appeared a few times. The chain couples TRBV10-3 to TRBJ2-7, with D uncertain. V was pared by 7 bases and J by 2 bases, with 6 bases between. CDR1 ENHRY and CDR2 SYGVKD come from the germline V gene. The CDR3 has 11 amino acids. The DNA for the CDR3 is TGTGCCATCATGGGGACCTACGAGCAGTACTTC. Residues: CAIMGTYEQYF.